Below are 7 T cell receptor beta chains sequenced from a single sample in a study of cytomegalovirus exposure and HLA in healthy donors. Amplification used 60 Vbeta primers and 13 Jbeta primers. Sequencing was performed with immunoSEQ multiplex PCR; in TCRdb, only in-frame clones are kept and a portion is missing. The profile shows around 150,000 clones, 80% to 90% of them singletons. The sample taken for sequencing was PBMCs. Source of these receptors: a man in his late teens or twenties in good health and CMV-seropositive.

This chain links TRBV9 with TRBJ2-5; D unresolved. In germline, CDR1 is SGDLS, CDR2 YYNGEE. There are 12 residues in the CDR3. V was trimmed by 0 bases and J by 4 bases, leaving 4 bases between them. CDR3 sequence: CASSVVGETQYF. Here the CDR3 DNA reads TGTGCCAGCAGCGTAGTCGGAGAGACCCAGTACTTC. Full variable domain (missing parts from reference TRBV9 and TRBJ2-5): DSGVTQTPKHLITATGQRVTLRCSPRSGDLSVYWYQQSLDQGLQFLIQYYNGEERAKGNILERFSAQQFPDLHSELNLSSLELGDSALYFCASSVVGETQYFGPGTRLLVL.

Of note for this clone: Other DNA sequences in this specimen translate into the identical CDR3. The CDR3 DNA reads as TGCGCCAGCAGAGCGGGGGTCGAAGAGACCCAGTACTTC. This gives the protein CASRAGVEETQYF. This sequence joins TRBV5-1 and TRBJ2-5, with TRBD2 matching 8 bases. CDR3 length equals 13 residues. Germline V gene sequence: CDR1 SGHRS, CDR2 YFSETQ. The trim removed 5 bases at V and 3 bases at J, leaving 3 bases unmatched. Drawing the rest from reference TRBV5-1 and TRBJ2-5, the complete variable domain is KAGVTQTPRYLIKTRGQQVTLSCSPISGHRSVSWYQQTPGQGLQFLFEYFSETQRNKGNFPGRFSGRQFSNSRSEMNVSTLELGDSALYLCASRAGVEETQYFGPGTRLLVL.

The V and J genes are TRBV6-5 and TRBJ1-4, with D tentatively TRBD1 (6 bases). From germline, CDR1 is MNHEY and CDR2 SVGAGI. The CDR3 contains 15 residues. V was shortened by 1 base and J by 7 bases, with 13 bases between the two germline ends. The DNA of the CDR3 is TGTGCCAGCAGTTACTTGGGGGCTCGGGGTGAAAAACTGTTTTTT. It is translated as CASSYLGARGEKLFF.

This chain joins TRBV6-4 and TRBJ1-1; D might be TRBD1 (5 bases). This CDR3 has 13 residues. CDR1 and CDR2 from the germline V gene are MRHNA and SNTAGT. V gave up 5 bases and J gave up 5 bases, with 12 bases separating them. In nucleotides, the CDR3 is TGTGCCAGCAGTCAGCTTAAGGGGACTGAAGCTTTCTTT. Protein sequence: CASSQLKGTEAFF.

This rearrangement joins TRBV19 to TRBJ1-1; D ambiguous. Germline CDR1 and CDR2: LNHDA and SQIVND (reference sequence). CDR3 size: 13 residues. Trimming removed 1 base at V and 4 bases at J, with 7 bases between. CDR3 in DNA: TGTGCCAGTAGTATAGCAGATATCACTGAAGCTTTCTTT. Encoded protein: CASSIADITEAFF.

CDR3 protein: CASSIGSANGEQFF. The CDR3 bases are TGTGCCAGTAGTATCGGTAGCGCGAATGGTGAGCAGTTCTTC. The V gene is TRBV19, the J gene TRBJ2-1, with TRBD2 as a possible D gene (5 bases). The CDR3 has 14 residues. V was pared by 3 bases and J by 9 bases, with 15 bases between. The germline V gene encodes CDR1 LNHDA and CDR2 SQIVND (reference sequence).

This sequence joins TRBV10-3 and TRBJ1-5; 10 bases align to TRBD1. The CDR3 covers 16 residues. With 2 bases clipped from V and 6 bases from J, the junction kept 7 bases outside the gene matches. Germline loops: CDR1 ENHRY, CDR2 SYGVKD. The CDR3 loop is CAISEGDRGRGQPQHF. Written as DNA, the CDR3 is TGTGCCATCAGTGAGGGGGACAGGGGCCGGGGTCAGCCCCAGCATTTT.